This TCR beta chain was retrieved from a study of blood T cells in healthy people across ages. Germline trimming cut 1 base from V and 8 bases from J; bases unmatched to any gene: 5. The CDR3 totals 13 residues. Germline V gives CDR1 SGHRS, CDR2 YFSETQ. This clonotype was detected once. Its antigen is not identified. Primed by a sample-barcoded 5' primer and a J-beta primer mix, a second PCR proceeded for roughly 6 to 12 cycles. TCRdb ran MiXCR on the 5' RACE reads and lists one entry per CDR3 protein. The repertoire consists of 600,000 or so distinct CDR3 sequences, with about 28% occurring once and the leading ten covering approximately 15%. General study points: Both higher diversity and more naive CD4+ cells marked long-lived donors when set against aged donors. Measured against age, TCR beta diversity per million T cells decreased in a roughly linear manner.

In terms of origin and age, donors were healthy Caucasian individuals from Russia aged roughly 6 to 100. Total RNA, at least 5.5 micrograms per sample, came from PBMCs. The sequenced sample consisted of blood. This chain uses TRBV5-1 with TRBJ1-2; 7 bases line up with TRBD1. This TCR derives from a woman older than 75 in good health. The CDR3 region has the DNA TGCGCCAGCAGCTTGACAGGGGATGAGGGCTACACCTTC. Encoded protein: CASSLTGDEGYTF.